This TCR beta chain appears in the sequencing data of a study of T-cell reconstitution after alpha-beta-depleted transplantation in children. The CDR3 has 11 residues. Germline CDR1 MNHEY, CDR2 SVGEGT. Using unique molecular identifiers, the investigators prepared the TCRbeta library. TCRdb fed the PCR reads into MiXCR, producing one record per CDR3 protein. Here the sample spans a few hundred thousand distinct CDR3 sequences, about an eighth being singletons. Note on this clonotype: A read error may account for a junction end that differs from germline.

Here the sequenced sample was PBMCs from the stem cell graft donor, taken from the stem cell graft. The rearrangement uses TRBV6-2 or TRBV6-3 and TRBJ2-1; TRBD2 matches at 7 bases. The sequence derives from a human donor who donated a stem cell graft to a child with combined immunodeficiency. CDR3 region: CASTMGGSLVF. In DNA form, the CDR3 reads TGTGCCAGCACCATGGGCGGGAGCCTCGTCTTC.